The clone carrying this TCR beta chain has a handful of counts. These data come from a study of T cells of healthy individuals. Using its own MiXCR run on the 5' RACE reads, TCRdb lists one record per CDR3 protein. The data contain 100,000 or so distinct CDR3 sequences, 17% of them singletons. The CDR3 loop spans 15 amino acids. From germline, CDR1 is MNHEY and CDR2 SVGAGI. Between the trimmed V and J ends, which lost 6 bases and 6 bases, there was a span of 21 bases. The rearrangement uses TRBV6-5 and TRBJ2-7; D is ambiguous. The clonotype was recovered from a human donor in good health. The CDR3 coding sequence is TGTGCCAGCAGCCGAATTAGCAATCGACGCGGCGAGCAGTACTTC. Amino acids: CASSRISNRRGEQYF.